This T cell receptor beta chain was captured in a study of tissue T cells after allogeneic stem cell transplantation. This CDR3 is built from 14 residues. CDR1 is SNHLY, CDR2 FYNGKV, per germline (reference sequence). The V and J ends lost 3 bases and 1 base respectively, with 4 bases between them. Described time point: mouse harvest day 7 after allogeneic transplant. Mouse grafts combined 10^7 T-cell-depleted bone marrow cells with 10^6 splenic CD5+ T cells. This clone has a handful of counts. Gene names follow the mouse nomenclature. The read comes to an end 1 residue before the CDR3 does, leaving the germline J gene to fill in the end. Repertoires were generated with immunoSEQ multiplex PCR, while TCRdb's copy carries only in-frame clones and drops some. The sample yields 10,000 or so clones, roughly two fifths seen once.

The clonotype comes from a female BALB/c mouse given C57BL/6 T cells with graft-versus-host disease after an allogeneic hematopoietic cell transplant. The sample taken for sequencing was skin. The chain joins TRBV3 to TRBJ1-6; D gene uncertain. TRBJ1-6 is an ORF for which the function is uncertain. The part of the CDR3 DNA that was read is TGTGCCAGCAGCTTCAGATCCTATAATTCGCCCCTCTAC. Protein product: CASSFRSYNSPLY. The whole CDR3 sequence reads CASSFRSYNSPLYF.